A selection of T cell receptor beta chains follows, all from one sample in a study of blood T cell repertoires in COVID-19. Only in-frame clones appear in the TCRdb table, and some are missing; sequencing was by immunoSEQ multiplex PCR. The sample shows roughly 400,000 clones, about 88% of them seen only once. The sample was PBMCs or T cells enriched from blood (not recorded which). The receptors stem from a woman aged 18-30 years who had been exposed to COVID-19. The CDR3 runs from the conserved cysteine through the conserved F or W. D genes are given only for firm matches. Only some rows state a clone size, as once, few, many or a class for expanded clones.

d_call	j_call	clone_size	v_call	cdr3_aa	cdr3_nt
TRBD2	TRBJ2-1	NA	TRBV27	CASSWGGSVNEQFF	TGTGCCAGCAGTTGGGGGGGGTCAGTGAATGAGCAGTTCTTC
NA	TRBJ2-5	NA	TRBV5-1	CASSLEAGAWETQYF	TGCGCCAGCAGCTTGGAGGCAGGGGCATGGGAGACCCAGTACTTC
NA	TRBJ2-1	NA	TRBV6-1	CASSGLGGTWRNEQFF	TGTGCCAGCAGTGGTTTGGGCGGGACTTGGAGGAATGAGCAGTTCTTC
TRBD1	TRBJ1-4	NA	TRBV2	CASSAQGAGEKLFF	TGTGCCAGCAGTGCCCAGGGGGCCGGTGAAAAACTGTTTTTT
TRBD2	TRBJ2-1	NA	TRBV29-1	CSVEGLISYNEQFF	TGCAGCGTTGAGGGACTAATATCCTACAATGAGCAGTTCTTC
TRBD1	TRBJ2-1	NA	TRBV6-5	CASRQGEQQFF	TGTGCCAGCAGACAGGGGGAACAGCAGTTCTTC
TRBD1	TRBJ2-2	NA	TRBV16	CASSLQGEITGELFF	TGTGCCAGCAGCCTGCAGGGGGAGATCACCGGGGAGCTGTTTTTT
NA	TRBJ1-1	NA	TRBV18	CASSDSVNTEAFF	TGTGCCAGCTCCGACTCCGTGAACACTGAAGCTTTCTTT
NA	TRBJ2-7	NA	TRBV19	CATSPYGDMPYEQYF	TGTGCCACCTCCCCCTACGGCGACATGCCCTACGAGCAGTACTTC
TRBD2	TRBJ2-3	NA	TRBV5-1	CASSDGLAGPSTDTQYF	TGCGCCAGCAGCGACGGACTAGCGGGACCTAGCACAGATACGCAGTATTTT
TRBD1	TRBJ1-1	NA	TRBV3-1/TRBV3-2	CASSPRTGPNTEAFF	TGTGCCAGCAGCCCACGGACAGGTCCTAACACTGAAGCTTTCTTT
TRBD2	TRBJ2-7	NA	TRBV28	CATPGLAGEQYF	TGTGCCACCCCGGGACTAGCGGGAGAGCAGTACTTC
NA	TRBJ1-2	NA	TRBV5-8	CASSLGGGAWSNYGYTF	TGTGCCAGCAGCTTGGGCGGGGGAGCCTGGTCTAACTATGGCTACACCTTC
TRBD1	TRBJ1-2	NA	TRBV27	CASSLRPSGQSDGYTF	TGTGCCAGCAGTTTAAGGCCCTCGGGACAGTCTGATGGCTACACCTTC
TRBD1	TRBJ2-7	NA	TRBV19	CASSIRGTGGYEQYF	TGTGCCAGTAGTATTCGCGGGACAGGAGGTTACGAGCAGTACTTC
NA	TRBJ1-5	few	TRBV28	CASSPGTGNQPQHF	TGTGCCAGCAGTCCCGGTACAGGGAATCAGCCCCAGCATTTT
NA	TRBJ1-3	NA	TRBV10-3	CALGGSGNTIYF	TGTGCCTTAGGGGGCTCTGGAAACACCATATATTTT
NA	TRBJ1-1	NA	TRBV20-1	CSASSWAFF	TGCAGTGCTTCCAGTTGGGCTTTCTTT
NA	TRBJ1-5	NA	TRBV2	CASRVTGNNQPQHF	TGTGCCAGCAGGGTGACCGGGAACAATCAGCCCCAGCATTTT
NA	TRBJ1-5	NA	TRBV6-2/TRBV6-3	CASSYPERPQHF	TGTGCCAGCAGTTACCCCGAGAGGCCCCAGCATTTT
TRBD1	TRBJ1-2	NA	TRBV29-1	CSVTGGESYGYTF	TGCAGCGTTACAGGGGGCGAATCCTATGGCTACACCTTC